The clone carrying this TCR beta chain was counted many times. Its antigen is unknown. Through Arm-PCR of CDR3 regions and iRepertoire HTBI primers, TCR beta libraries were built. MiXCR was run by TCRdb on the multiplex PCR reads, yielding one entry per CDR3 protein. The data show around 420,000 distinct CDR3 sequences, with around 15% seen just once and about 24% held by the top ten. Time point here: newly diagnosed GD, antithyroid drugs for less than 3 months. PBMC-extracted RNA yielded the TCR library. The sample originates from a study of regulatory T cells in long-lasting Graves disease. Study-wide findings and caveats: Persistent disease samples used TRBV28, TRBJ1-2 and TRBJ2-5 preferentially.

Germline CDR1 SQVTM, CDR2 ANQGSEA. V was trimmed by 4 bases and J by 1 base, leaving 8 bases between them. CDR3 length: 13 residues. This clonotype was obtained from a female donor with Graves disease. V usage is TRBV29-1 and J usage is TRBJ2-1, with D perhaps TRBD2 (6 bases). The source was peripheral blood mononuclear cells (PBMCs), collected at new diagnosis, from a patient treated with antithyroid drugs. CDR3 amino acids: CSVGAGSYNEQFF. For the CDR3, the DNA is TGCAGCGTTGGCGCGGGGTCCTACAATGAGCAGTTCTTC.